This TCR beta chain emerged from a study of radiation and T cells in renal cell carcinoma. Time point defined: blood 2 weeks post-SBRT. Treatment given: 15 Gy SBRT to primary tumor, nephrectomy 4 weeks later. The assay was immunoSEQ multiplex PCR, and TCRdb's table has in-frame clones only and misses some. This sample yields tens of thousands of clones, of which 80% are seen a single time; about 30% belongs to the top ten. The germline V gene encodes CDR1 SNHLY and CDR2 FYNNEI. This CDR3 region has 13 residues. The V end lost 7 bases, the J end lost 4 bases, and 8 bases lay between the germline ends. The TCR sequence derives from a woman in her 70s with renal cell carcinoma. This rearrangement joins TRBV2 to TRBJ1-6; TRBD1 is a possible D gene (6 bases). The input for sequencing was blood, taken from a patient whose treatment included radiotherapy and nephrectomy. CDR3 sequence (DNA): TGTGCCAGCACCAGGGGTTATAATTCACCCCTCCACTTT. Translated, it gives CASTRGYNSPLHF.